Reported below is one TCR beta chain. Relative to the germline gene, one junction end is altered; a read error may explain this. Using immunoSEQ multiplex PCR, the repertoire was profiled, and TCRdb retains in-frame clones only, with some absent. The sample records about 180,000 clones, around 90% being singletons. This sample was included in a study of control samples from healthy donors and cancer patients. The CDR3 is 10 residues long. Germline CDR1 reads MNHEY; CDR2 reads SMNVEV (reference sequence). Sequenced input: blood. This clonotype originated in a woman aged 45-65 years in good health. V is TRBV27 and J is TRBJ2-3; D might be TRBD1 (6 bases). CDR3: CASSGTPTNF. The CDR3 bases are TGTGCCAGCAGCGGGACACCGACGAATTTT.